What follows is one T cell receptor (beta chain) and its context. Source study methods: Reference gene primer amplification gave nucleated cell count estimates. The repertoire was sequenced with immunoSEQ multiplex PCR; TCRdb's copy has only in-frame clones and lacks some. The DNA was the basis for D and trimming; V, J and clone size are from that table. The profile shows some 130,000 clones, approximately 70% of them singletons. The record originates from a study of blood T cell repertoires in COVID-19. Study in general: The United States, Italy and Spain were the sources of the acute and convalescent COVID-19 samples. The cDNA or gDNA used as material had been derived from T cells, B-cell-depleted T cells, or PBMCs.

Sequenced: peripheral blood. This TCR came from a woman in her seventies with acute or convalescent COVID-19.

CDR3 residues: CASSPGLAGGHDEQFF. CDR3 bases: TGCGCCAGCAGCCCGGGACTAGCGGGAGGTCATGATGAGCAGTTCTTC. The chain employs TRBV4-1 and TRBJ2-1; 15 bases are shared with TRBD2. The CDR3 length is 16 residues. With 4 bases clipped from V and 8 bases from J, the junction kept 6 bases outside the gene matches. From germline, CDR1 is MGHRA and CDR2 YSYEKL.